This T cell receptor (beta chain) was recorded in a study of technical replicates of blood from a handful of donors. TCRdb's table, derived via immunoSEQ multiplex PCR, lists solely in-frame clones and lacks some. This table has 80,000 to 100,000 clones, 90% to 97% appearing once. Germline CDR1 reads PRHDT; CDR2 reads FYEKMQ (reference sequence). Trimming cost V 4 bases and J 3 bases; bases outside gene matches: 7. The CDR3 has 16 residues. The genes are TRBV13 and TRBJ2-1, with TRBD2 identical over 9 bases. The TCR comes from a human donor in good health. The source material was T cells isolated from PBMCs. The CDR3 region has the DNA TGTGCCAGCAGCTCATTTAGCGGGAGCGGCTACAATGAGCAGTTCTTC. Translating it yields CASSSFSGSGYNEQFF. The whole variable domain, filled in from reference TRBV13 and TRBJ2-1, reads AAGVIQSPRHLIKEKRETATLKCYPIPRHDTVYWYQQGPGQDPQFLISFYEKMQSDKGSIPDRFSAQQFSDYHSELNMSSLELGDSALYFCASSSFSGSGYNEQFFGPGTRLTVL.